Included here is one T cell receptor beta chain sequence, with context. Antigen specificity is unknown. The V gene lost 3 bases and the J gene lost 4 bases, with 17 bases spanning the gap. CDR3 size: 15 residues. Germline lookup yields CDR1 SGHNT and CDR2 YYREEE (reference sequence). These data come from a study of OX40 agonist ivuxolimab in advanced cancers. Whole-study context: A diagnosis of hepatocellular carcinoma, melanoma, renal cell or head and neck cancer was present in dose-escalation patients. Broader study findings: At 0.1 to 3.0 mg/kg, CD4+ and CD8+ blood T cells expanded clonally by week 6.

Assay: immunoSEQ multiplex PCR; the TCRdb copy retains only in-frame clones and omits some. The sample records over 30,000 clones, roughly nine tenths being singletons. The specimen was CD4+ or CD8+ T cells sorted from blood, collected in a trial of the OX40 agonist ivuxolimab. This rearrangement joins TRBV5-4 to TRBJ2-7, with D perhaps being TRBD1 or TRBD2 (6 bases each). This sequence was found in an adult with an advanced solid tumor such as melanoma, head and neck, liver or kidney cancer. The CDR3 loop is CASSSLLGGGYEQYF. For the CDR3, the DNA is TGTGCCAGCAGCTCCTTATTGGGGGGCGGGTACGAGCAGTACTTC.